A selection of T cell receptor beta chains follows, all from one sample in a study of OX40 agonist ivuxolimab in advanced cancers. Generated by immunoSEQ multiplex PCR, the TCRdb table keeps only in-frame clones and is missing some. The sample has some 60,000 clones, 85% seen once; the top ten hold about 4%. This specimen consisted of CD4+ or CD8+ T cells sorted from blood, obtained in a trial of the OX40 agonist ivuxolimab. The receptors shown here come from an adult with an advanced solid tumor such as melanoma, head and neck, liver or kidney cancer. Both conserved end residues are part of each CDR3. The order of the fields is V gene, clone size, D gene, J gene, CDR3 protein, CDR3 DNA. A D gene is named only where the DNA matches it firmly. Clone size is shown for a subset of rows, as once, few, many or a class of expanded clone.

V: TRBV5-1; size: -; D: TRBD1; J: TRBJ2-7; CDR3: CASSLQQGLSYEQYF; DNA: TGCGCCAGCAGCTTGCAACAGGGGCTCTCCTACGAGCAGTACTTC
V: TRBV11-2; size: -; D: TRBD2; J: TRBJ2-3; CDR3: CASSLVGLAPSTDTQYF; DNA: TGTGCCAGCAGCTTAGTGGGACTAGCGCCTAGCACAGATACGCAGTATTTT
V: TRBV7-9; size: -; D: -; J: TRBJ2-1; CDR3: CASSPGIGRRVNEQFF; DNA: TGTGCCAGCAGCCCAGGGATAGGGAGGAGGGTGAATGAGCAGTTCTTC
V: TRBV19; size: -; D: TRBD1; J: TRBJ1-1; CDR3: CASSISRGTTEAFF; DNA: TGTGCCAGTAGTATATCCAGGGGGACCACTGAAGCTTTCTTT
V: TRBV9; size: -; D: -; J: TRBJ2-3; CDR3: CASSVAGRSTDTQYF; DNA: TGTGCCAGCAGCGTCGCGGGCAGGAGCACAGATACGCAGTATTTT
V: TRBV29-1; size: -; D: TRBD1; J: TRBJ2-7; CDR3: CSVKRDRLGYEQYF; DNA: TGCAGCGTAAAACGGGACAGGTTGGGCTACGAGCAGTACTTC
V: TRBV28; size: -; D: TRBD1; J: TRBJ2-7; CDR3: CASSPAGTGRTYEQYF; DNA: TGTGCCAGCAGTCCCGCGGGGACAGGGCGGACCTACGAGCAGTACTTC
V: TRBV5-4; size: -; D: TRBD1; J: TRBJ1-1; CDR3: CASSLGQGATAFF; DNA: TGTGCCAGCAGCTTGGGGCAGGGGGCGACGGCTTTCTTT
V: TRBV4-1; size: -; D: -; J: TRBJ2-2; CDR3: CASSHTNTGELFF; DNA: TGCGCCAGCAGCCACACGAACACCGGGGAGCTGTTTTTT
V: TRBV14; size: -; D: -; J: TRBJ2-3; CDR3: CASSSRAGGTDTQYF; DNA: TGTGCCAGCAGCTCCAGAGCAGGGGGCACAGATACGCAGTATTTT
V: TRBV5-1; size: -; D: -; J: TRBJ1-1; CDR3: CASSLEGRNTEAFF; DNA: TGCGCCAGCAGCTTGGAGGGGCGGAACACTGAAGCTTTCTTT
V: TRBV29-1; size: -; D: TRBD1; J: TRBJ2-3; CDR3: CSVDRDREPDTQYF; DNA: TGCAGCGTTGACCGGGACAGGGAACCAGATACGCAGTATTTT
V: TRBV2; size: -; D: TRBD2; J: TRBJ2-1; CDR3: CASSDLAGSNEQFF; DNA: TGTGCCAGCAGTGACTTAGCGGGGTCCAATGAGCAGTTCTTC
V: TRBV15; size: -; D: -; J: TRBJ2-4; CDR3: CATSRDRVWGSAKNIQYF; DNA: TGTGCCACCAGCAGAGATAGGGTGTGGGGCAGCGCCAAAAACATTCAGTACTTC
V: TRBV19; size: -; D: -; J: TRBJ1-3; CDR3: CASSGQGSGNTIYF; DNA: TGTGCCAGTAGTGGGCAGGGCTCTGGAAACACCATATATTTT
V: TRBV2; size: -; D: -; J: TRBJ1-3; CDR3: CASSGGGVLGNTIYF; DNA: TGTGCCAGCAGTGGGGGTGGGGTCCTAGGAAACACCATATATTTT
V: TRBV2; size: -; D: TRBD1; J: TRBJ1-4; CDR3: CASNTMGQTYEKLFF; DNA: TGTGCCAGCAATACTATGGGACAGACCTATGAAAAACTGTTTTTT
V: TRBV4-1; size: -; D: -; J: TRBJ1-1; CDR3: CASSPWELSDTEAFF; DNA: TGCGCCAGCAGCCCCTGGGAGTTGTCAGACACTGAAGCTTTCTTT
V: TRBV10-3; size: few; D: -; J: TRBJ2-7; CDR3: CAISYTSYEQYF; DNA: TGTGCCATCAGTTACACCTCCTACGAGCAGTACTTC
V: TRBV12-1; size: -; D: -; J: TRBJ2-2; CDR3: CASSLTGTNTGELFF; DNA: TGTGCCAGCAGCTTGACAGGGACGAACACCGGGGAGCTGTTTTTT
V: TRBV5-1; size: -; D: -; J: TRBJ1-2; CDR3: CASSLVQGSDGYTF; DNA: TGCGCCAGCAGCTTGGTTCAGGGGAGCGACGGCTACACCTTC
V: TRBV18; size: -; D: -; J: TRBJ1-1; CDR3: CASSPSEGNTEAFF; DNA: TGTGCCAGCTCACCCTCTGAGGGAAACACTGAAGCTTTCTTT
V: TRBV7-9; size: -; D: TRBD2; J: TRBJ2-5; CDR3: CASTRGGRVLETQYF; DNA: TGTGCCAGCACCCGGGGGGGCAGGGTCTTGGAGACCCAGTACTTC
V: TRBV28; size: -; D: TRBD1; J: TRBJ1-1; CDR3: CASSYRQGRTEAFF; DNA: TGTGCCAGCAGTTACAGACAGGGGAGGACTGAAGCTTTCTTT
V: TRBV19; size: -; D: TRBD1; J: TRBJ1-5; CDR3: CATDRSNQPQHF; DNA: TGTGCCACGGACAGGAGCAATCAGCCCCAGCATTTT
V: TRBV7-9; size: -; D: -; J: TRBJ2-3; CDR3: CASRERAWADTQYF; DNA: TGTGCCAGCAGGGAGAGGGCCTGGGCAGATACGCAGTATTTT
V: TRBV2; size: once; D: TRBD1; J: TRBJ1-1; CDR3: CASPDRAGTEAFF; DNA: TGTGCCAGCCCGGACAGGGCTGGCACTGAAGCTTTCTTT
V: TRBV11-2; size: -; D: -; J: TRBJ2-2; CDR3: CASSSGRNTGELFF; DNA: TGTGCCAGCAGCTCCGGCAGGAACACCGGGGAGCTGTTTTTT
V: TRBV6-5; size: few; D: -; J: TRBJ1-1; CDR3: CATRRGNTEAFF; DNA: TGTGCCACCCGCCGGGGGAACACTGAAGCTTTCTTT
V: TRBV29-1; size: -; D: TRBD2; J: TRBJ2-5; CDR3: CSVRDQGGETQYF; DNA: TGCAGCGTTAGGGACCAGGGAGGGGAGACCCAGTACTTC
V: TRBV18; size: -; D: -; J: TRBJ2-1; CDR3: CASSPRGSYNEQFF; DNA: TGTGCCAGCTCCCCGAGAGGTTCCTACAATGAGCAGTTCTTC
V: TRBV14; size: few; D: TRBD2; J: TRBJ2-7; CDR3: CASSQSAGVEQYF; DNA: TGTGCCAGCAGCCAATCCGCGGGGGTCGAGCAGTACTTC
V: TRBV4-1; size: -; D: -; J: TRBJ1-5; CDR3: CASSQVWDSNQPQHF; DNA: TGCGCCAGCAGCCAAGTTTGGGATAGCAATCAGCCCCAGCATTTT
V: TRBV19; size: -; D: -; J: TRBJ2-7; CDR3: CASSIILLSRHEQYF; DNA: TGTGCCAGCTCTATAATACTACTGTCCCGGCACGAGCAGTACTTC
V: TRBV19; size: -; D: -; J: TRBJ1-5; CDR3: CASSILDLVGQPQHF; DNA: TGTGCCAGTAGTATTTTGGATCTTGTAGGTCAGCCCCAGCATTTT
V: TRBV6-6; size: -; D: TRBD1; J: TRBJ2-2; CDR3: CASSYSTGPGTGELFF; DNA: TGTGCCAGCAGTTACTCGACAGGGCCCGGCACCGGGGAGCTGTTTTTT
V: TRBV5-6; size: -; D: -; J: TRBJ1-4; CDR3: CASSLAQGWTNEKLFF; DNA: TGTGCCAGCAGCTTGGCTCAAGGGTGGACTAATGAAAAACTGTTTTTT
V: TRBV5-1; size: -; D: TRBD1; J: TRBJ2-2; CDR3: CASSMGQPNTGELFF; DNA: TGCGCCAGCAGCATGGGACAGCCGAACACCGGGGAGCTGTTTTTT
V: TRBV10-3; size: few; D: -; J: TRBJ1-5; CDR3: CAIRDRTNQPQHF; DNA: TGTGCCATCAGGGACAGAACCAATCAGCCCCAGCATTTT
V: TRBV5-6; size: -; D: TRBD2; J: TRBJ2-1; CDR3: CASLLAGVYNEQFF; DNA: TGTGCCAGCTTACTAGCGGGGGTCTACAATGAGCAGTTCTTC
V: TRBV19; size: -; D: -; J: TRBJ1-1; CDR3: CASSIARNTEAFF; DNA: TGTGCCAGTAGTATAGCCAGGAACACTGAAGCTTTCTTT
V: TRBV2; size: -; D: TRBD2; J: TRBJ2-7; CDR3: CASSGASGYYEQYF; DNA: TGTGCCAGCAGTGGGGCTAGCGGTTACTACGAGCAGTACTTC